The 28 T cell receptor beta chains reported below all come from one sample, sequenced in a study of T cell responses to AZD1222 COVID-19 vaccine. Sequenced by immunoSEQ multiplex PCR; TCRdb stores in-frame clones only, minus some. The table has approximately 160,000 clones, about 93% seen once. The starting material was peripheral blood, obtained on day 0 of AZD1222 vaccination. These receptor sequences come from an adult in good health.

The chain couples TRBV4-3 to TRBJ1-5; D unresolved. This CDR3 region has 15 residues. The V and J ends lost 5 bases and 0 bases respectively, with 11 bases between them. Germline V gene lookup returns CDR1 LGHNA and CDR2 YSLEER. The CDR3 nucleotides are TGCGCCAGCAGCGAGGCAGTATATAGCAATCAGCCCCAGCATTTT. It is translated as CASSEAVYSNQPQHF.

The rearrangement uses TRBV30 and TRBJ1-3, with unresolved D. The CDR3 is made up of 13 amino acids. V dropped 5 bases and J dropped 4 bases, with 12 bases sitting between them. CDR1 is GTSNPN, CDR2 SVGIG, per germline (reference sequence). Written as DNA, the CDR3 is TGTGCCTGGGAATTAGGTTCCGGAAACACCATATATTTT. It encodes CAWELGSGNTIYF.

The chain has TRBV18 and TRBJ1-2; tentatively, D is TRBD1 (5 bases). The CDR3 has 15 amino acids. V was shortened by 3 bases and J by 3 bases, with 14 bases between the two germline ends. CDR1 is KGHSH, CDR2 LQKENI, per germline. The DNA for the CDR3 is TGTGCCAGCTCACCCAGTACCGGGACGGACTATGGCTACACCTTC. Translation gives CASSPSTGTDYGYTF.

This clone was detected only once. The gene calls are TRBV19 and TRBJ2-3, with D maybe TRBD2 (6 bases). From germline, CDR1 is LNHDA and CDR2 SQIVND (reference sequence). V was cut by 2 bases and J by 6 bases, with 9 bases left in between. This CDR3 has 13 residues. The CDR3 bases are TGTGCCAGTAGTATATCTCGGGAGGATACGCAGTATTTT. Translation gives CASSISREDTQYF.

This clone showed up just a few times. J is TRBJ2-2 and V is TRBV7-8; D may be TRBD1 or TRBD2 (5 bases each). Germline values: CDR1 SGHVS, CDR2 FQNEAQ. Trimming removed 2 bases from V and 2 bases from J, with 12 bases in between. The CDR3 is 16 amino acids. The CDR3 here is CASSLLGDLNTGELFF. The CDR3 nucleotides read TGTGCCAGCAGCTTATTAGGGGACCTAAACACCGGGGAGCTGTTTTTT.

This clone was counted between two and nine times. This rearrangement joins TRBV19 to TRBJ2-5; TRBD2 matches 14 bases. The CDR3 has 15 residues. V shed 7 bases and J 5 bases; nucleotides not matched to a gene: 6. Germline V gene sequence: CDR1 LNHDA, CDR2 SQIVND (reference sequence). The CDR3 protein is CASTRTSGGMETQYF. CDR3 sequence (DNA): TGTGCCAGTACCCGGACTAGCGGGGGGATGGAGACCCAGTACTTC.

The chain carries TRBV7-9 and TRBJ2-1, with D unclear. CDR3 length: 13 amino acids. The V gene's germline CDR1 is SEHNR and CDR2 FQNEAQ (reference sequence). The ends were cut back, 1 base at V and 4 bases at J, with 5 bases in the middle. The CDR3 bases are TGTGCCAGCAGCTTAGTTGGGTACAATGAGCAGTTCTTC. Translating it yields CASSLVGYNEQFF.

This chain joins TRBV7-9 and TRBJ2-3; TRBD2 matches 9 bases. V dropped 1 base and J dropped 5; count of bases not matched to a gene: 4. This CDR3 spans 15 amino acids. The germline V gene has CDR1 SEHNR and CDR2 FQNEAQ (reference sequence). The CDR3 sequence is CASSLGVAGVDTQYF. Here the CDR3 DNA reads TGTGCCAGCAGCTTAGGGGTAGCGGGAGTAGATACGCAGTATTTT.

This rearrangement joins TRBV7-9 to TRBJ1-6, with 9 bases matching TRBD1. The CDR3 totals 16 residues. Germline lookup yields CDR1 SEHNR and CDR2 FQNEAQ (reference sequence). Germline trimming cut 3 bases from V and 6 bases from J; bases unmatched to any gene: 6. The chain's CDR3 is CASSLVGTGSNSPLHF. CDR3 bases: TGTGCCAGCAGCTTGGTCGGGACAGGGAGTAATTCACCCCTCCACTTT.

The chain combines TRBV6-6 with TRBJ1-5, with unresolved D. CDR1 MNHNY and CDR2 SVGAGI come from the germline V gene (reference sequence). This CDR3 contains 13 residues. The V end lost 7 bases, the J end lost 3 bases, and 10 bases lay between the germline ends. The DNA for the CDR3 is TGTGCCAGCACTAATGACCCCAATCAGCCCCAGCATTTT. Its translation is CASTNDPNQPQHF.

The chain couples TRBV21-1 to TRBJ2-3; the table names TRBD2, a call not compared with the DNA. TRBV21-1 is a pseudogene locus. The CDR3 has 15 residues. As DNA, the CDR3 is TGTGCCAGCAGCAAGGGAGGGCAGAGCACAGATACGCAGTATTTT. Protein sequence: CASSKGGQSTDTQYF.

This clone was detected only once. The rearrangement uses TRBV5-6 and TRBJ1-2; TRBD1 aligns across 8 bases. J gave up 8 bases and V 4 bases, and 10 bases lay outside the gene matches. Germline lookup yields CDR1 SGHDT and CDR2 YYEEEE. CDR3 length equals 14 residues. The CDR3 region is CASSPDRAVKGYTF. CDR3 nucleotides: TGTGCCAGCAGCCCGGACAGGGCTGTAAAAGGCTACACCTTC.

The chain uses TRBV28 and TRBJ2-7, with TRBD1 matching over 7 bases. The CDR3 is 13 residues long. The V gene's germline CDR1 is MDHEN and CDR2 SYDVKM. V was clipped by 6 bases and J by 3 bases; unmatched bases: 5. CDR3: CASSLTGRYEQYF. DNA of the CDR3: TGTGCCAGCAGCTTGACAGGGCGCTACGAGCAGTACTTC.

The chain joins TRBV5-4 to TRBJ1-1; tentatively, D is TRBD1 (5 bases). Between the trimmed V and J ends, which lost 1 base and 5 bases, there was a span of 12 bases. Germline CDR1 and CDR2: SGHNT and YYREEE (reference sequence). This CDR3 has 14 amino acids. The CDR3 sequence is CASSLSGGWTEAFF. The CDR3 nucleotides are TGTGCCAGCAGCTTGTCGGGGGGTTGGACTGAAGCTTTCTTT.

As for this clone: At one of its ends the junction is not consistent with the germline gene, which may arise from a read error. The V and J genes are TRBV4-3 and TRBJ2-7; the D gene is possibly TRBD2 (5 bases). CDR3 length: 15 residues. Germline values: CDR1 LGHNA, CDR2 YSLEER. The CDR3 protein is CASSQELDPSNEQYF. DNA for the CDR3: TGCGCCAGCAGCCAAGAACTAGACCCCTCCAACGAGCAGTACTTC.

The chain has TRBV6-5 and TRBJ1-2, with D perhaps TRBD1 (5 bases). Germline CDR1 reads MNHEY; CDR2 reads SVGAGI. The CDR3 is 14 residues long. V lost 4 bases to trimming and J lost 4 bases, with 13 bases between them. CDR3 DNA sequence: TGTGCCAGCAGTTTCAGGGTAAAGGGCTATGGCTACACCTTC. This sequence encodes CASSFRVKGYGYTF.

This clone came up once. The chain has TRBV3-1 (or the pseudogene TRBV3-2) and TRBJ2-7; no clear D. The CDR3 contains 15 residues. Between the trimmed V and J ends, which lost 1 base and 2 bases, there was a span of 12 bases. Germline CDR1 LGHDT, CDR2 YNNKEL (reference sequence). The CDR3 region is CASSQGVLLTYEQYF. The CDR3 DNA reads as TGTGCCAGCAGCCAAGGGGTCCTTTTAACCTACGAGCAGTACTTC.

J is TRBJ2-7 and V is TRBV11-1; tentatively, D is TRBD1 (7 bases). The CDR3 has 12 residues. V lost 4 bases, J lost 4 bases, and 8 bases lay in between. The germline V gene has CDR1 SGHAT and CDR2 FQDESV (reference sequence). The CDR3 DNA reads TGTGCCAGCAGCTCAGGGGGGTACGAGCAGTACTTC. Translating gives CASSSGGYEQYF.

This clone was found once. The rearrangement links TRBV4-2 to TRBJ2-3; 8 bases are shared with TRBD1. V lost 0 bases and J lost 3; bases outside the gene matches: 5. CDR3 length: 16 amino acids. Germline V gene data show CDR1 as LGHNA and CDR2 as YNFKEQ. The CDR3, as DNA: TGTGCCAGCAGCCAAGATGCGAGACAGGGGACAGATACGCAGTATTTT. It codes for CASSQDARQGTDTQYF.

The CDR3: CASSIDRAQPQHF. DNA for the CDR3: TGTGCCAGTAGTATTGACAGGGCTCAGCCCCAGCATTTT. This sequence joins TRBV19 and TRBJ1-5, with 7 bases aligning to TRBD1. Trimming took 3 bases from V and 6 from J; bases not matched to a gene: 2. This CDR3 spans 13 amino acids. Germline-derived CDR1 and CDR2 are LNHDA and SQIVND (reference sequence). Using reference TRBV19 and TRBJ1-5 for the parts outside the CDR3, the full variable domain is DGGITQSPKYLFRKEGQNVTLSCEQNLNHDAMYWYRQDPGQGLRLIYYSQIVNDFQKGDIAEGYSVSREKKESFPLTVTSAQKNPTAFYLCASSIDRAQPQHFGDGTRLSIL.

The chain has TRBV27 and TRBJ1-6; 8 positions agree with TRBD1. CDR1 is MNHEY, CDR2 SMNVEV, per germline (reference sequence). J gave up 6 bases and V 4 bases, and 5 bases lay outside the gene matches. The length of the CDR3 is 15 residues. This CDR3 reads CASSSGTGANSPLHF. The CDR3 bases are TGTGCCAGCAGTTCCGGGACAGGAGCTAATTCACCCCTCCACTTT.

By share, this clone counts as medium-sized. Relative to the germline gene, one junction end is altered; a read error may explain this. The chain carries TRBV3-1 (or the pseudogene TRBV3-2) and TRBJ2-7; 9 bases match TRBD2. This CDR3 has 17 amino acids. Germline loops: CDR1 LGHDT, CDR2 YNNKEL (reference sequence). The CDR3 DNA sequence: TGTGCCCGCAGCCAAGGACTCGCGGGGGGGGACGCCGGCGAGCAGTACTTC. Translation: CARSQGLAGGDAGEQYF.

The CDR3 loop reads CASERDRGRDTQYF. The CDR3, as DNA: TGTGCCAGCGAGCGGGACAGGGGGAGAGATACGCAGTATTTT. The rearrangement joins TRBV2 to TRBJ2-3, with 11 nucleotides matching TRBD1. The germline gives CDR1 SNHLY, CDR2 FYNNEI. V trimming: 8 bases; J trimming: 5 bases; junction bases outside the gene matches: 6. CDR3 length equals 14 residues.

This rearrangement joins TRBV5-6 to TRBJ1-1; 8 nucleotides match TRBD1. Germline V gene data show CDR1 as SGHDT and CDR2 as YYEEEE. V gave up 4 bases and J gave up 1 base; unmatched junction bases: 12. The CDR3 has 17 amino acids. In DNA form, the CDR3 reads TGTGCCAGCAGCCCGGCAGGAACAGGGGGGTGGAACACTGAAGCTTTCTTT. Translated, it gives CASSPAGTGGWNTEAFF.

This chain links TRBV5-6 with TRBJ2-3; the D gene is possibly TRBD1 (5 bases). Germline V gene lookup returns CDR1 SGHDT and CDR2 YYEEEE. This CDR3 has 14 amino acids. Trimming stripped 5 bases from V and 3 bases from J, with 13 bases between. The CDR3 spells CASRYRGITDTQYF. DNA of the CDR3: TGTGCCAGCAGGTATAGGGGCATTACAGATACGCAGTATTTT.

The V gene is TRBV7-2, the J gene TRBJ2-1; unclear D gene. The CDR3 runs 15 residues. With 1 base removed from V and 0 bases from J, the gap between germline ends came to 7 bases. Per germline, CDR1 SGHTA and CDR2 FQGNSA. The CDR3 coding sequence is TGTGCCAGCAGCTTAGGGCCCCACTCCTACAATGAGCAGTTCTTC. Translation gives CASSLGPHSYNEQFF. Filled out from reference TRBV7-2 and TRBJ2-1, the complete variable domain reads GAGVSQSPSNKVTEKGKDVELRCDPISGHTALYWYRQSLGQGLEFLIYFQGNSAPDKSGLPSDRFSAERTGGSVSTLTIQRTQQEDSAVYLCASSLGPHSYNEQFFGPGTRLTVL.

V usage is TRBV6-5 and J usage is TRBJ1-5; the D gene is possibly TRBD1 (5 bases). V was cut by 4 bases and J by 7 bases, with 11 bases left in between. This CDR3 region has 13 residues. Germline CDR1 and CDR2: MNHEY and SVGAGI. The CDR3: CASSSGYGQPQHF. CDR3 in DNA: TGTGCCAGCAGTTCAGGGTACGGGCAGCCCCAGCATTTT.

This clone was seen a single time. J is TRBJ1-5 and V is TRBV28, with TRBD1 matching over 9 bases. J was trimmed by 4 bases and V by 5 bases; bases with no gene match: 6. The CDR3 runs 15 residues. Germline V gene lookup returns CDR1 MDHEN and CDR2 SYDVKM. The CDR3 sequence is CASSAPGQGNQPQHF. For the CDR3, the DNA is TGTGCCAGCAGTGCCCCCGGACAGGGGAATCAGCCCCAGCATTTT.